This paragraph covers one TCR beta chain sequence. What was amplified from RNA transcripts were TCR beta CDR3 regions. Initially, a first-round RT-PCR of the TCR CDR3 employed the HTBI primer set. TCRdb ran MiXCR on the multiplex PCR reads and lists one entry per CDR3 protein. The repertoire holds 700,000 or so distinct CDR3 sequences, with roughly 14% as singletons. This record comes from a study of T cells in Graves' hyperthyroidism and ophthalmopathy. Overall study context: Peripheral blood collection took place at initial diagnosis, before any treatment.

The J segment lost 0 bases and the V segment lost 4 bases, leaving 1 base of the junction unmatched. Germline CDR1 reads MNHEY; CDR2 reads SVGAGI. The CDR3 has 15 residues. The chain has TRBV6-5 and TRBJ2-3; 10 nucleotides align to TRBD1. The receptor comes from a woman in her 50s with Graves' ophthalmopathy. Source material: blood. The CDR3 here is CASSWDRGSTDTQYF. As DNA, the CDR3 is TGTGCCAGCAGTTGGGACAGGGGCAGCACAGATACGCAGTATTTT.